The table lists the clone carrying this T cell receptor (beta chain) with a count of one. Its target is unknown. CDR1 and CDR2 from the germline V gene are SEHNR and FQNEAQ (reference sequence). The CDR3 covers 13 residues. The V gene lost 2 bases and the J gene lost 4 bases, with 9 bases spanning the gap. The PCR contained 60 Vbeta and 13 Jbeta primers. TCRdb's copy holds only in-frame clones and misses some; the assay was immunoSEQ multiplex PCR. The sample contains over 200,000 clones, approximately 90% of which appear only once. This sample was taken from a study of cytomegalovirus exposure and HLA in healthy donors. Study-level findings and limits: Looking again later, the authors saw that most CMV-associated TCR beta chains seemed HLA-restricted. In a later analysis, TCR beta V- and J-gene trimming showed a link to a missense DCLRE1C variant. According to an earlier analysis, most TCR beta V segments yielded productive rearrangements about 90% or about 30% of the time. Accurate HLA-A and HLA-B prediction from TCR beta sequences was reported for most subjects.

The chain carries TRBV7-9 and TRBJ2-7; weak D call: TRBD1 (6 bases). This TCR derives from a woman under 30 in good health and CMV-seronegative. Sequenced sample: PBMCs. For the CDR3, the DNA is TGTGCCAGCAGCTTATTACAGGGTTACGAGCAGTACTTC. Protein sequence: CASSLLQGYEQYF.